The 32 T cell receptor beta chains listed next were all sequenced from one sample in a study of beta chain features in type 1 diabetes. Overall study results and limits: Type 1 diabetes patients had moderately but significantly shorter TCRB CDR3s in all four CD4+ subsets.

These receptors' antigens are unknown. cDNA synthesis used the whole RNA isolate, giving expressed TCRB sequences. Sequenced by immunoSEQ multiplex PCR; TCRdb stores in-frame clones only, minus some. The profile shows around 300,000 clones, about 15% of them singletons. The sequenced sample was naive CD4+ T cells from blood. Every receptor here comes from a man between 18 and 29 years old with type 1 diabetes.

The chain uses TRBV5-1 and TRBJ2-1, with TRBD1 matching over 10 bases. CDR1 is SGHRS, CDR2 YFSETQ, per germline. CDR3 length equals 13 residues. The V and J ends lost 5 bases and 9 bases, in that order; junction bases with no gene match: 5. CDR3 in DNA: TGCGCCAGCAGTCCCGGGACAGGGGTTGAGCAGTTCTTC. It translates to CASSPGTGVEQFF. Looking up the rest from reference TRBV5-1 and TRBJ2-1 gives the full variable domain: KAGVTQTPRYLIKTRGQQVTLSCSPISGHRSVSWYQQTPGQGLQFLFEYFSETQRNKGNFPGRFSGRQFSNSRSEMNVSTLELGDSALYLCASSPGTGVEQFFGPGTRLTVL.

The chain couples TRBV7-2 to TRBJ2-7, with D possibly being TRBD2 (6 bases). The CDR3 has 15 amino acids. The V end lost 4 bases, the J end lost 0 bases, and 13 bases lay between the germline ends. Germline CDR1 and CDR2: SGHTA and FQGNSA. Here the CDR3 DNA reads TGTGCCAGCAGCTCCGGGGGTGCTAGCTCCTACGAGCAGTACTTC. As protein: CASSSGGASSYEQYF.

This chain joins TRBV7-2 and TRBJ1-1; perhaps TRBD1 as D (5 bases). The V gene lost 3 bases and the J gene lost 8 bases, with 13 bases spanning the gap. The CDR3 runs to 13 residues. From germline, CDR1 is SGHTA and CDR2 FQGNSA. CDR3 sequence reads: CASSFKGGAEAFF. The CDR3 DNA follows: TGTGCCAGCAGCTTTAAAGGTGGGGCCGAAGCTTTCTTT.

The chain recombines TRBV28 with TRBJ2-3, with D hard to call. V lost 2 bases and J 0 bases, leaving 6 bases between the germline ends. CDR3 size: 14 residues. Germline-derived CDR1 and CDR2 are MDHEN and SYDVKM. The CDR3 protein is CASSLTSSTDTQYF. CDR3 coding DNA: TGTGCCAGCAGTTTAACCAGTAGCACAGATACGCAGTATTTT.

J is TRBJ2-2 and V is TRBV28; 7 positions match TRBD1. Germline CDR1 is MDHEN and CDR2 is SYDVKM. After removal of 6 bases from V and 0 bases from J, the junction contained 7 bases not matched to a gene. This CDR3 has 16 residues. CDR3 sequence (DNA): TGTGCCAGCAGGTTGACCGGGACAGCGAACACCGGGGAGCTGTTTTTT. Amino acid sequence: CASRLTGTANTGELFF. Filled out from reference TRBV28 and TRBJ2-2, the complete variable domain reads DVKVTQSSRYLVKRTGEKVFLECVQDMDHENMFWYRQDPGLGLRLIYFSYDVKMKEKGDIPEGYSVSREKKERFSLILESASTNQTSMYLCASRLTGTANTGELFFGEGSRLTVL.

Only a few counts were recorded for this clone. V gene TRBV7-9 combines with J gene TRBJ1-4; D might be TRBD1 (5 bases). Between the trimmed V and J ends, which lost 2 bases and 8 bases, there was a span of 9 bases. CDR1 is SEHNR and CDR2 is FQNEAQ in the germline V gene (reference sequence). CDR3 length: 13 amino acids. CDR3 DNA: TGTGCCAGCAGCTTAAAGCGACAGGAAAAACTGTTTTTT. Its protein is CASSLKRQEKLFF.

This chain joins TRBV5-4 and TRBJ2-2, with 10 bases lining up with TRBD2. Trimming took 6 bases from V and 5 from J; bases not matched to a gene: 10. This CDR3 has 16 residues. Germline values: CDR1 SGHNT, CDR2 YYREEE (reference sequence). The CDR3 region is CASNFQRGGRTGELFF. Written as DNA, the CDR3 is TGTGCCAGCAACTTCCAGCGGGGGGGCAGGACCGGGGAGCTGTTTTTT.

The sample holds a few counts of this clone. The chain employs TRBV5-1 and TRBJ2-1; D might be TRBD2 (5 bases). This CDR3 comprises 14 residues. V gave up 0 bases and J gave up 5 bases, with 9 bases separating them. The germline V gene encodes CDR1 SGHRS and CDR2 YFSETQ. The CDR3 bases are TGCGCCAGCAGCTTGGACAGCGGCGACAATGAGCAGTTCTTC. Translated: CASSLDSGDNEQFF.

V gene TRBV2 combines with J gene TRBJ1-2; D is possibly TRBD1 (6 bases). Germline assignment: CDR1 SNHLY and CDR2 FYNNEI. The CDR3 length is 11 residues. Trimming cost V 4 bases and J 9 bases, with 9 bases left between them. CDR3 residues: CASSVGTSYTF. In nucleotides, the CDR3 is TGTGCCAGCAGTGTGGGGACAAGCTACACCTTC.

This clone was seen more than once but under ten times. The V gene is TRBV30, the J gene TRBJ1-6, with 10 bases matching TRBD1. Trimming at V came to 0 bases and at J to 7 bases, leaving 3 bases not matched to a gene. This CDR3 spans 15 amino acids. Per the germline V gene, CDR1 is GTSNPN and CDR2 is SVGIG (reference sequence). CDR3 coding DNA: TGTGCCTGGAGTGTACGGGACAGGGGAAATTCACCCCTCCACTTT. It yields the protein CAWSVRDRGNSPLHF. Combining the CDR3 with reference TRBV30 and TRBJ1-6 gives the whole variable domain SQTIHQWPATLVQPVGSPLSLECTVEGTSNPNLYWYRQAAGRGLQLLFYSVGIGQISSEVPQNLSASRPQDRQFILSSKKLLLSDSGFYLCAWSVRDRGNSPLHFGNGTRLTVT.

This clone was seen only a few times. The V and J genes are TRBV25-1 and TRBJ1-5; maybe TRBD1 (6 bases). CDR1 and CDR2 from the germline V gene are MGHDK and SYGVNS. V dropped 6 bases and J dropped 1 base, with 7 bases sitting between them. The CDR3 runs to 13 residues. The CDR3 spells CASRQGSNQPQHF. The CDR3 DNA sequence: TGTGCCAGCAGGCAGGGGAGCAATCAGCCCCAGCATTTT.

This clone was detected a few times. The chain couples TRBV28 to TRBJ2-7, with D uncertain. Trimming pared 3 bases from V and 3 bases from J, leaving 6 bases between. Germline V gene lookup returns CDR1 MDHEN and CDR2 SYDVKM. The CDR3 is 12 amino acids. The CDR3 region is CASSFPGYEQYF. Written as DNA, the CDR3 is TGTGCCAGCAGTTTCCCGGGCTACGAGCAGTACTTC.

This clone was detected only a few times. J is TRBJ1-1 and V is TRBV19; TRBD1 matches at 10 bases. The V gene's germline CDR1 is LNHDA and CDR2 SQIVND (reference sequence). J gave up 5 bases and V 6 bases, and 12 bases lay outside the gene matches. This CDR3 region has 16 residues. The CDR3 reads CASRLPTGTGATEAFF. For the CDR3, the DNA is TGTGCCAGTAGACTACCTACCGGGACAGGGGCTACTGAAGCTTTCTTT.

The rearrangement links TRBV4-1 to TRBJ2-7; 9 bases line up with TRBD1. CDR1 MGHRA and CDR2 YSYEKL come from the germline V gene. The CDR3 totals 15 residues. J lost 3 bases, V lost 4 bases, and 7 bases had no gene match. CDR3 loop: CASSPGDRANYEQYF. DNA of the CDR3: TGCGCCAGCAGCCCTGGGGACAGGGCGAACTACGAGCAGTACTTC.

The V call is TRBV4-1, the J call TRBJ1-5, with D unclear. The germline V gene encodes CDR1 MGHRA and CDR2 YSYEKL. Trimming left V 1 base short and J 0 bases short, with 19 bases between. The CDR3 contains 19 residues. CDR3 region: CASSQGFWIYRPSNQPQHF. CDR3 sequence (DNA): TGCGCCAGCAGCCAAGGGTTTTGGATTTACAGACCTAGCAATCAGCCCCAGCATTTT.

This clone was picked up a small number of times. CDR3 in DNA: TGCAGCGTTGATCGGATGACAGGGATTCGGGATGGCACTGAAGCTTTCTTT. Translated: CSVDRMTGIRDGTEAFF. The chain is built from TRBV29-1 and TRBJ1-1; 7 bases are shared with TRBD1. The CDR3 is made up of 17 amino acids. Germline V gene lookup returns CDR1 SQVTM and CDR2 ANQGSEA. Germline trimming cut 3 bases from V and 4 bases from J; bases unmatched to any gene: 17.

The chain combines TRBV7-9 with TRBJ2-2; 15 bases are shared with TRBD2. This CDR3 is built from 18 residues. Germline V CDR1 and CDR2: SEHNR, FQNEAQ (reference sequence). The junction had 9 bases not matched to a gene; V was cut back by 5 bases and J by 5 bases. The CDR3 protein is CASSVTRTSGGGTGELFF. In DNA, the CDR3 is TGTGCCAGCAGCGTAACCCGGACTAGCGGGGGGGGAACCGGGGAGCTGTTTTTT.

The CDR3 loop reads CASSLTGFDPYF. The CDR3 DNA is TGTGCCAGCAGTTTGACAGGGTTCGATCCGTACTTC. The chain carries TRBV28 and TRBJ2-5; 7 bases agree with TRBD1. Germline V gene sequence: CDR1 MDHEN, CDR2 SYDVKM. The CDR3 loop spans 12 amino acids. Trimming took 3 bases from V and 13 from J; bases not matched to a gene: 8. Drawing the rest from reference TRBV28 and TRBJ2-5, the complete variable domain is DVKVTQSSRYLVKRTGEKVFLECVQDMDHENMFWYRQDPGLGLRLIYFSYDVKMKEKGDIPEGYSVSREKKERFSLILESASTNQTSMYLCASSLTGFDPYFGPGTRLLVL.

This clone has more than one count but fewer than ten. This chain connects TRBV29-1 to TRBJ1-1; D not certain. Trimming cost V 6 bases and J 4 bases, with 18 bases left between them. The length of the CDR3 is 14 residues. Germline assignment: CDR1 SQVTM and CDR2 ANQGSEA. The CDR3 protein is CSVPRSAAGTEAFF. The DNA for the CDR3 is TGCAGCGTCCCGAGGTCGGCCGCCGGCACTGAAGCTTTCTTT.

This clone has a handful of counts. The chain joins TRBV6-5 to TRBJ1-5; a weak D match, TRBD1 (6 bases). CDR1 MNHEY and CDR2 SVGAGI come from the germline V gene. V lost 5 bases to trimming and J lost 6 bases, with 11 bases between them. The CDR3 runs to 13 residues. CDR3 bases: TGTGCCAGCAGTCAGACAGGCAGTCAGCCCCAGCATTTT. It yields the protein CASSQTGSQPQHF.

The chain has TRBV7-9 and TRBJ2-5; 11 bases align to TRBD2. The CDR3 spans 14 residues. Germline V gene lookup returns CDR1 SEHNR and CDR2 FQNEAQ (reference sequence). V lost 5 bases, J lost 5 bases, and 4 bases stayed unmatched. DNA of the CDR3: TGTGCCAGCAGCCCTAGCGGGAGGCTGGAGACCCAGTACTTC. Its protein is CASSPSGRLETQYF.

This clone turned up a few times. J is TRBJ2-4 and V is TRBV20-1; D not certain. This CDR3 contains 10 residues. Per germline, CDR1 DFQATT and CDR2 SNEGSKA (reference sequence). Between the trimmed V and J ends, which lost 6 bases and 4 bases, there was a span of 4 bases. CDR3 bases: TGCAGTGCCCTGAAAAACATTCAGTACTTC. This codes for CSALKNIQYF.

This chain links TRBV15 with TRBJ1-1; 7 bases align to TRBD1. The CDR3 totals 13 residues. V dropped 3 bases and J dropped 9; count of bases not matched to a gene: 7. The V gene's germline CDR1 is LNHNV and CDR2 YYDKDF (reference sequence). CDR3 coding DNA: TGTGCCACCAGCAGCAGGGGGGTGTCGAAAGCTTTCTTT. It translates to CATSSRGVSKAFF.

This rearrangement joins TRBV5-1 to TRBJ2-3, with TRBD1 as a possible D gene (6 bases). The CDR3 is 12 residues long. The germline V gene has CDR1 SGHRS and CDR2 YFSETQ. V lost 4 bases to trimming and J lost 5 bases, with 8 bases between them. In DNA form, the CDR3 reads TGCGCCAGCAGCCCGACAGGAGATACGCAGTATTTT. Encoded protein: CASSPTGDTQYF. The variable domain in full, completed from reference TRBV5-1 and TRBJ2-3, reads KAGVTQTPRYLIKTRGQQVTLSCSPISGHRSVSWYQQTPGQGLQFLFEYFSETQRNKGNFPGRFSGRQFSNSRSEMNVSTLELGDSALYLCASSPTGDTQYFGPGTRLTVL.

This clone was counted once. The chain employs TRBV4-1 and TRBJ1-2; D ambiguous. Trimming shortened V by 0 bases and J by 5 bases, and 7 bases separated the two germline ends. The CDR3 contains 13 residues. Germline V CDR1 and CDR2: MGHRA, YSYEKL. The DNA for the CDR3 is TGCGCCAGCAGCCAAGATGGCAGTTATGGCTACACCTTC. Translated: CASSQDGSYGYTF.

The chain couples TRBV6-5 to TRBJ1-1; D remains unclear. V dropped 10 bases and J dropped 0 bases, with 12 bases sitting between them. Germline V gene lookup returns CDR1 MNHEY and CDR2 SVGAGI. The CDR3 length is 13 residues. The CDR3 bases are TGTGCCACCTCTTTGAGGTTGAACACTGAAGCTTTCTTT. Protein: CATSLRLNTEAFF.

The chain links TRBV5-1 to TRBJ2-3; TRBD2 matches at 12 bases. Germline V gives CDR1 SGHRS, CDR2 YFSETQ. The CDR3 is 17 amino acids. Losses at the gene ends were 4 bases for V and 2 bases for J; bases not matched to a gene: 8. The CDR3 region has the DNA TGCGCCAGCAGCACCTCGGGACTAGCGGGCCTCACAGATACGCAGTATTTT. Protein sequence: CASSTSGLAGLTDTQYF.

This clone showed up just a few times. The chain has TRBV11-2 and TRBJ2-5; D is perhaps TRBD2 (6 bases). Germline-derived CDR1 and CDR2 are SGHAT and FQNNGV. The CDR3 is made up of 13 amino acids. Trimming removed 6 bases from V and 4 bases from J, with 12 bases in between. The chain's CDR3 is CASRSGGGETQYF. CDR3 coding DNA: TGTGCCAGCAGATCCGGGGGAGGAGAGACCCAGTACTTC.

This clone has a handful of counts. The CDR3 bases are TGTGCCAGCAGCTTAGCAACAGGGGGCAGATACGAGCAGTACTTC. It specifies CASSLATGGRYEQYF. The chain employs TRBV7-2 and TRBJ2-7, with 9 bases matching TRBD1. The CDR3 covers 15 residues. Unmatched junction bases numbered 4, after V lost 0 bases and J lost 4 bases. The germline CDR1 and CDR2 sequences are SGHTA and FQGNSA. The variable domain in full, completed from reference TRBV7-2 and TRBJ2-7, reads GAGVSQSPSNKVTEKGKDVELRCDPISGHTALYWYRQSLGQGLEFLIYFQGNSAPDKSGLPSDRFSAERTGGSVSTLTIQRTQQEDSAVYLCASSLATGGRYEQYFGPGTRLTVT.

The rearrangement uses TRBV28 and TRBJ2-7, with D maybe TRBD2 (6 bases). V lost 6 bases and J 4 bases, leaving 13 bases between the germline ends. Germline CDR1 and CDR2: MDHEN and SYDVKM. CDR3 length: 13 residues. The CDR3 DNA sequence: TGTGCCAGCAGCCGTGGGGGGTATTACGAGCAGTACTTC. This codes for CASSRGGYYEQYF.

The table lists this clone with a few counts. The CDR3 DNA reads TGTGCCTGGAGTGCCGCGGGGAACACTGAAGCTTTCTTT. It codes for CAWSAAGNTEAFF. This chain links TRBV30 with TRBJ1-1; D is ambiguous. The CDR3 is 13 residues long. The V end lost 1 base, the J end lost 1 base, and 7 bases lay between the germline ends. Germline values: CDR1 GTSNPN, CDR2 SVGIG (reference sequence).

The chain carries TRBV9 and TRBJ2-3; a possible D gene is TRBD2 (6 bases). Germline values: CDR1 SGDLS, CDR2 YYNGEE. V was clipped by 2 bases and J by 4 bases, with 8 bases between them. The CDR3 extends over 13 amino acids. This CDR3 reads CASSVLAADTQYF. The CDR3 DNA sequence: TGTGCCAGCAGCGTCTTAGCGGCAGATACGCAGTATTTT. Supplemented by reference TRBV9 and TRBJ2-3, the full variable domain reads DSGVTQTPKHLITATGQRVTLRCSPRSGDLSVYWYQQSLDQGLQFLIQYYNGEERAKGNILERFSAQQFPDLHSELNLSSLELGDSALYFCASSVLAADTQYFGPGTRLTVL.